The clone carrying this T cell receptor (beta chain) came up many times. Amplification of TCR beta CDR3 regions was performed using RNA transcripts as template. First-round RT-PCR targeting the TCR CDR3 was performed with the HTBI primer set. A single record per CDR3 protein comes from TCRdb applying MiXCR to the multiplex PCR reads. Altogether under 200,000 distinct CDR3 sequences are present, about a tenth being singletons, with the ten largest covering around 20%. This entry is derived from a study of T cells in Graves' hyperthyroidism and ophthalmopathy. This CDR3 spans 14 amino acids. The V and J ends lost 3 bases and 7 bases respectively, with 13 bases between them.

This chain links TRBV12-3 or TRBV12-4 with TRBJ1-5, with D unclear. The sequencing input was blood. The receptor was derived from a woman aged 18-29 years with Graves' hyperthyroidism that later progressed to Graves' ophthalmopathy. The CDR3 spells CASSFKGRGQPQHF. The CDR3 DNA is TGTGCCAGCAGTTTTAAGGGCCGGGGACAGCCCCAGCATTTT.